The 16 T cell receptor beta chains below were found in one sample sequenced in a study of blood T cells in healthy people across ages. With a J-beta primer mix and a sample-barcoded 5' primer, a second PCR ran about 6 to 11 cycles. TCRdb independently ran MiXCR on the 5' RACE reads; one entry per CDR3 protein. This table holds 1 million or so distinct CDR3 sequences, roughly a quarter found once. These data were likewise used in another study, on T cells of mothers and their children.

Sequencing was carried out using blood. All receptors derive from a girl between 2 and 10 years old in good health.

The V call is TRBV3-1, the J call TRBJ2-1; 8 bases align to TRBD2. The CDR3 loop spans 15 amino acids. Germline CDR1 LGHDT, CDR2 YNNKEL (reference sequence). The ends lost 4 bases at V and 6 bases at J; junction bases unmatched: 8. CDR3 region: CASSLHSGGGNEQFF. CDR3 in DNA: TGTGCCAGCAGCCTACACAGCGGGGGAGGCAATGAGCAGTTCTTC.

A few counts support this clonotype. This chain joins TRBV9 and TRBJ2-1, with no clear D. V was cut by 3 bases and J by 0 bases, with 19 bases left in between. Germline-derived CDR1 and CDR2 are SGDLS and YYNGEE. The CDR3 length is 18 residues. The CDR3 spells CASSEHIGIVSSYNEQFF. DNA of the CDR3: TGTGCCAGCAGCGAACATATTGGAATCGTGAGCTCCTACAATGAGCAGTTCTTC.

The sample holds a few counts of this clonotype. The chain carries TRBV9 and TRBJ2-1, with D tentatively TRBD1 (5 bases). Per germline, CDR1 SGDLS and CDR2 YYNGEE. The V gene lost 0 bases and the J gene lost 1 base, with 8 bases spanning the gap. The length of the CDR3 is 15 residues. The CDR3, as DNA: TGTGCCAGCAGCGTAGAGGGGTTTTCCTACAATGAGCAGTTCTTC. Protein sequence: CASSVEGFSYNEQFF.

This clonotype was seen more than once but under ten times. V gene TRBV6-5 combines with J gene TRBJ2-7, with 11 bases lining up with TRBD2. The CDR3 totals 16 residues. Trimming cost V 5 bases and J 2 bases; bases outside gene matches: 8. CDR1 is MNHEY and CDR2 is SVGAGI in the germline V gene. CDR3 protein: CASSLETSGITYEQYF. DNA for the CDR3: TGTGCCAGCAGTCTCGAGACTAGCGGGATTACCTACGAGCAGTACTTC.

The rearrangement uses TRBV7-2 and TRBJ2-2; 7 bases align to TRBD2. In germline, CDR1 is SGHTA, CDR2 FQGNSA. This CDR3 is built from 16 residues. V was clipped by 5 bases and J by 6 bases; unmatched bases: 12. As DNA, the CDR3 is TGTGCCAGCAGCACCACTAGCGTAAGGCAGTCCGGGGAGCTGTTTTTT. Amino acid sequence: CASSTTSVRQSGELFF.

The chain is built from TRBV4-1 and TRBJ2-1; D tentatively fits TRBD1 or TRBD2 (5 bases each). TRBJ2-7 matches the DNA end more closely, so the J call is doubtful. This CDR3 has 16 amino acids. CDR1 is MGHRA and CDR2 is YSYEKL in the germline V gene. The CDR3 spells CASSRNPGTPSYEQYF. CDR3 nucleotide sequence: TGCGCCAGCAGCCGCAACCCCGGGACGCCGTCCTACGAGCAGTACTTC.

This clonotype was seen a few times. The gene calls are TRBV6-5 and TRBJ1-4, with 9 bases lining up with TRBD1. With V trimmed by 1 base and J by 8 bases, 8 bases remained unmatched. The germline gives CDR1 MNHEY, CDR2 SVGAGI. The CDR3 has 16 residues. This CDR3 is CASSYLHRGLGEKLFF. CDR3 bases: TGTGCCAGCAGTTACTTACACAGGGGGCTTGGGGAAAAACTGTTTTTT.

The gene calls are TRBV29-1 and TRBJ2-2, with 8 positions matching TRBD1. The ends lost 6 bases at V and 2 bases at J; junction bases unmatched: 11. This CDR3 contains 16 residues. Germline V lookup: CDR1 SQVTM, CDR2 ANQGSEA. The CDR3 DNA sequence: TGCAGCGTGGATAAGTGGACAGGGCCTAACACCGGGGAGCTGTTTTTT. As protein: CSVDKWTGPNTGELFF.

The chain employs TRBV4-2 and TRBJ2-1, with D tentatively TRBD2 (6 bases). The CDR3 totals 15 residues. Deletions cut 0 bases from V and 8 bases from J, with 14 bases between. Germline values: CDR1 LGHNA, CDR2 YNFKEQ. The CDR3 loop reads CASSQDASDWDEQFF. In nucleotides, the CDR3 is TGTGCCAGCAGCCAAGATGCTAGCGATTGGGATGAGCAGTTCTTC.

The chain carries TRBV7-2 and TRBJ2-1; D ambiguous. Germline assignment: CDR1 SGHTA and CDR2 FQGNSA. Trimming took off 3 bases at V and 2 bases at J, with 14 bases between the two ends. This CDR3 has 16 residues. This CDR3 is CASSFDLKKAYNEQFF. CDR3 coding DNA: TGTGCCAGCAGCTTTGACCTCAAAAAGGCCTACAATGAGCAGTTCTTC.

V usage is TRBV12-5 and J usage is TRBJ2-3; D is uncertain. V was clipped by 6 bases and J by 5 bases, with 9 bases between them. CDR3 length: 12 amino acids. Germline CDR1 reads LGHNT; CDR2 reads FRNRAP. CDR3 protein: CASGPTGDTQYF. The CDR3 coding sequence is TGTGCTAGTGGGCCCACCGGAGATACGCAGTATTTT.

This clonotype was seen a handful of times. The rearrangement joins TRBV29-1 to TRBJ2-1, with D maybe TRBD1 (6 bases). V lost 5 bases and J lost 10, with 21 bases in between. The CDR3 runs 14 residues. Germline values: CDR1 SQVTM, CDR2 ANQGSEA. In DNA, the CDR3 is TGCAGCGTTTTGGACAGTCCCCAGCCAGGAGAGCAGTTCTTC. As protein: CSVLDSPQPGEQFF.

In the case of this clonotype: At one end the junction does not follow the germline gene, possibly because of a read error. The chain uses TRBV7-7 and TRBJ2-2, with TRBD2 matching 8 bases. The CDR3 loop spans 18 amino acids. Germline CDR1 and CDR2: SSHAT and FNYEAQ (reference sequence). The CDR3 region has the DNA TGTGCTAGCAGCCGCGGTGGGGGACTAGACGGGCGCACCGGGGAGCTGTTTTTT. This gives the protein CASSRGGGLDGRTGELFF.

CDR3 sequence (DNA): TGTGCCAGCAGCAAAGCGGGCAGGCCGGGTGAAAAACTGTTTTTT. This translates into CASSKAGRPGEKLFF. This chain connects TRBV21-1 to TRBJ1-4; whether TRBD1, the table's D call, matches the DNA was not checked. TRBV21-1 is a recognized pseudogene. The CDR3 contains 15 residues.

This clonotype was observed a few times. The chain has TRBV7-2 and TRBJ2-7; D is possibly TRBD1 (6 bases). This CDR3 is 13 amino acids long. CDR1 and CDR2 (germline): SGHTA, FQGNSA. V was cut by 4 bases and J by 7 bases, with 14 bases left in between. The CDR3 nucleotides are TGTGCCAGCAGCTCTTGGGGGCCGGGGGAGCAGTACTTC. It is translated as CASSSWGPGEQYF.

V usage is TRBV27 and J usage is TRBJ1-1; possibly TRBD1 for D (6 bases). Per the germline V gene, CDR1 is MNHEY and CDR2 is SMNVEV (reference sequence). This CDR3 is built from 12 residues. Deletions cut 8 bases from V and 11 bases from J, with 18 bases between. The CDR3 protein is CASGKNRDIAFF. DNA of the CDR3: TGTGCCAGCGGAAAAAACCGGGACATTGCTTTCTTT.